This TCR beta chain was recorded in a study of shared clonotypes between healthy human individuals. Germline lookup yields CDR1 GTSNPN and CDR2 SVGIG (reference sequence). The CDR3 covers 14 residues. Trimming took off 2 bases at V and 9 bases at J, with 17 bases between the two ends. Genomic DNA of every subset was divided equally among multiple immunoSEQ plates. TCRdb's copy holds only in-frame clones and misses some; the assay was immunoSEQ multiplex PCR. The sample holds millions of clones, just over 90% seen once. Of note for this clone: What it binds is unknown.

The study drew its donors from healthy HIV-negative adults without recent acute infections or vaccinations. Every donor was a Caucasian adult from Nashville, Tennessee. Overall study findings and caveats: Richness estimates generally favored naive over memory subsets.

This sequence originates from a man between 18 and 35 years old in good health. Sequenced: naive CD4+ T cells sorted from blood. Subset specified: CD45RA+ positively selected. V is TRBV30 and J is TRBJ2-1; D may be TRBD2 (7 bases). CDR3 residues: CAWSQGGRASEQFF. For the CDR3, the DNA is TGTGCCTGGAGTCAAGGGGGGAGGGCCAGTGAGCAGTTCTTC.